This T cell receptor beta chain was observed in a study of Graves' ophthalmopathy and Graves' hyperthyroidism. Thyroid ultrasound, orbital computed tomography, TRAb, serum thyroxine and clinical symptoms formed the basis of diagnosis. Amplifying from RNA transcripts, the study obtained TCR beta CDR3 regions. A first-round RT-PCR used HTBI primers, followed by a second-round multiplex PCR. TCRdb used MiXCR to reprocess the multiplex PCR reads, holding one entry per CDR3 protein. Among approximately 540,000 distinct CDR3 sequences listed, less than 40% were seen once. V lost 7 bases and J 5 bases, leaving 15 bases between the germline ends. Germline CDR1 is SGHTA and CDR2 is FQGTGA. This CDR3 is 15 amino acids long. This clonotype occurred a few times.

Sequencing input: peripheral blood or thyroid tissue (not recorded which). The TCR comes from an adult man with Graves' hyperthyroidism. The chain joins TRBV7-3 to TRBJ1-6, with D uncertain. DNA for the CDR3: TGTGCCAGCACCCCGGGCACCCTCGATAATTCACCCCTCCACTTT. This translates into CASTPGTLDNSPLHF.